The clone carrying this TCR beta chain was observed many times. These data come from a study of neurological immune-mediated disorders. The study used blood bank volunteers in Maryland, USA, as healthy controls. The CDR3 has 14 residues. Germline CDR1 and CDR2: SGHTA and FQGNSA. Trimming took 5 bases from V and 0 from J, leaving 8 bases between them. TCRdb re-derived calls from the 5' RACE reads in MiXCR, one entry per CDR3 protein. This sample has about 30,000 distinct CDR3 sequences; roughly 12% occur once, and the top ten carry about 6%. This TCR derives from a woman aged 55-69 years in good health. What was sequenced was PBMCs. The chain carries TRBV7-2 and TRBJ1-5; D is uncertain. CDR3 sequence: CASSSQTSNQPQHF. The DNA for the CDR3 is TGTGCCAGCAGCAGCCAGACTAGCAATCAGCCCCAGCATTTT.